Sequencing of this T cell receptor beta chain was carried out in a study of graft-versus-host responses after intestinal transplantation. The length of the CDR3 is 13 residues. From germline, CDR1 is SGHNT and CDR2 YYREEE (reference sequence). V lost 4 bases to trimming and J lost 7 bases, with 9 bases between them. Sequencing was performed with immunoSEQ multiplex PCR; in TCRdb, only in-frame clones are kept and a portion is missing. The sample lists 70,000 or so clones; 84% were seen once. To note about this clone: The antigen remains unidentified.

The sequencing used unstimulated CD4+ T cells sorted from spleen or lymph node cells, collected before transplant. This receptor was obtained from a human donor who was the organ donor for an intestinal transplant. The V and J genes are TRBV5-4 and TRBJ1-6, with D tentatively TRBD1 (5 bases). The CDR3 loop is CASSLGGNSPLHF. DNA of the CDR3: TGTGCCAGCAGCCTCGGGGGGAATTCACCCCTCCACTTT.